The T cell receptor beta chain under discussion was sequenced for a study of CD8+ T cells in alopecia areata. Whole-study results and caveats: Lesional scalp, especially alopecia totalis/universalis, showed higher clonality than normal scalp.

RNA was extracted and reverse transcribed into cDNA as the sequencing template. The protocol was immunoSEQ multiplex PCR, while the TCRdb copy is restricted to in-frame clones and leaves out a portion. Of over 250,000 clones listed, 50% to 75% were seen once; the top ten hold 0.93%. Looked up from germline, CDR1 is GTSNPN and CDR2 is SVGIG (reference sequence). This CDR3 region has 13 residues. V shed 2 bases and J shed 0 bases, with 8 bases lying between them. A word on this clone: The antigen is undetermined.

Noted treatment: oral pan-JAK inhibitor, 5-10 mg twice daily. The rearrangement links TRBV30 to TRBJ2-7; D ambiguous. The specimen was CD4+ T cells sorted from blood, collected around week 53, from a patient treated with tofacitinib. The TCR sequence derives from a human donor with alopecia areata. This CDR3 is CAWSPHLSYEQYF. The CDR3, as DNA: TGTGCCTGGAGTCCCCATCTCTCCTACGAGCAGTACTTC.